The source of this T cell receptor (beta chain) is a study of human T cells and chemical hapten exposure. In the source study's methods: Samples contained a median of roughly 99,000 TCRs, with a range of 23,224 to 690,600. Each CDR3 protein is one row after TCRdb ran MiXCR on the RACE reads. Clone size and V and J calls follow TCRdb, not the original study. This sample has roughly 96,000 distinct CDR3 sequences, with about 9.3% found just once. This clonotype was seen a few times. Its matching antigen is unknown. Described time point: patch test 2, 6 weeks after DPC sensitization. Treatment: therapeutic diphenylcyclopropenone sensitization with weekly scalp DPC. Donors were 18 to 70-year-old alopecia patients suitable for DPC. Germline V gene lookup returns CDR1 SGHTA and CDR2 FQGNSA. This CDR3 spans 15 amino acids. V lost 1 base, J lost 6 bases, and 14 bases lay in between. General study results and limits: Sensitization with DPC brought no change to TCRs above 1 in 1000 in frequency. Positive correlation was observed between PT1 expanded TCR counts and patch test score.

The chain combines TRBV7-2 with TRBJ2-3; D unclear. This clonotype was obtained from a middle-aged woman with alopecia areata. Some clones in this sample may be carry-over from other donors' samples. Sequencing was performed on whole blood, taken in connection with sensitization to the hapten diphenylcyclopropenone (DPC). The CDR3 region is CASSLDGPPADTQYF. The DNA for the CDR3 is TGTGCCAGCAGCTTAGACGGGCCACCCGCGGATACGCAGTATTTT. The variable domain in full, with the rest retrieved from reference TRBV7-2 and TRBJ2-3, is GAGVSQSPSNKVTEKGKDVELRCDPISGHTALYWYRQSLGQGLEFLIYFQGNSAPDKSGLPSDRFSAERTGGSVSTLTIQRTQQEDSAVYLCASSLDGPPADTQYFGPGTRLTVL.